Listed here are 30 T cell receptor beta chains from one sample, sequenced in a study of STAT5B mutations in CD4+ large granular lymphocyte leukemia. Clones were sequenced by immunoSEQ multiplex PCR, and TCRdb holds only the in-frame ones, with some missing. This sample has some 20,000 clones; 78% occur once, and the top ten carry about 0.42%. The specimen sequenced was CD4+ T cells from blood buffy coats. These receptors all come from a human donor in good health.

The V gene is TRBV21-1, the J gene TRBJ2-3; the table assigns TRBD2, which was not confirmed against the DNA. TRBV21-1 is listed as a pseudogene. The CDR3 is 17 residues long. CDR3 in DNA: TGTGCCAGCAGCAAATTAACTAGCGGGACCCGCACAGATACGCAGTATTTT. This gives the protein CASSKLTSGTRTDTQYF.

V and J are TRBV18 and TRBJ2-6; possibly TRBD1 or TRBD2 for D (5 bases each). V lost 3 bases and J lost 2, with 14 bases in between. The CDR3 sequence is 17 residues long. From germline, CDR1 is KGHSH and CDR2 LQKENI. The chain's CDR3 is CASSPKVWGTGANVLTF. The CDR3 DNA follows: TGTGCCAGCTCACCGAAAGTGTGGGGGACTGGGGCCAACGTCCTGACTTTC.

This clone was picked up a small number of times. This chain uses TRBV7-2 with TRBJ1-1; 7 bases agree with TRBD1. Germline V gene lookup returns CDR1 SGHTA and CDR2 FQGNSA. The CDR3 runs to 14 residues. The J segment lost 4 bases and the V segment lost 3 bases, leaving 5 bases of the junction unmatched. In DNA, the CDR3 is TGTGCCAGCAGCTTCCGACAGGGAATCACTGAAGCTTTCTTT. Its protein is CASSFRQGITEAFF.

This clone was counted only a few times. The rearrangement links TRBV7-9 to TRBJ1-1; TRBD1 matches 10 bases. V was pared by 2 bases and J by 4 bases, with 7 bases of the junction left unmatched. This CDR3 is built from 16 residues. Germline V gives CDR1 SEHNR, CDR2 FQNEAQ (reference sequence). The CDR3 DNA sequence: TGTGCCAGCAGCTTATCCCTAGGGGACAGGGGCACTGAAGCTTTCTTT. As protein: CASSLSLGDRGTEAFF. Using reference TRBV7-9 and TRBJ1-1 for the parts outside the CDR3, the full variable domain is DTGVSQNPRHKITKRGQNVTFRCDPISEHNRLYWYRQTLGQGPEFLTYFQNEAQLEKSRLLSDRFSAERPKGSFSTLEIQRTEQGDSAMYLCASSLSLGDRGTEAFFGQGTRLTVV.

The chain is built from TRBV6-5 and TRBJ2-3, with D hard to call. The CDR3 is 15 amino acids. The germline V gene encodes CDR1 MNHEY and CDR2 SVGAGI. V dropped 7 bases and J dropped 3 bases, with 17 bases sitting between them. In DNA form, the CDR3 reads TGTGCCAGCACTATTACGGGCGCAGTGACAGATACGCAGTATTTT. Encoded protein: CASTITGAVTDTQYF.

This clone appeared a few times. The V gene is TRBV9, the J gene TRBJ2-7, with 10 positions matching TRBD1. V was clipped by 3 bases and J by 6 bases; unmatched bases: 6. CDR1 SGDLS and CDR2 YYNGEE come from the germline V gene. The CDR3 totals 14 residues. As DNA, the CDR3 is TGTGCCAGCAGCGAGCGGGGACAGGGGACCGAGCAGTACTTC. It translates to CASSERGQGTEQYF.

This chain uses TRBV5-1 with TRBJ2-5; TRBD2 matches at 11 bases. The V segment lost 0 bases and the J segment 4 bases; nucleotides outside the gene matches: 11. Germline CDR1 is SGHRS and CDR2 is YFSETQ. This CDR3 spans 18 amino acids. As DNA, the CDR3 is TGCGCCAGCAGCTTGGACGCTAGCGGGGGGCCGCGGTCAGAGACCCAGTACTTC. Protein product: CASSLDASGGPRSETQYF.

Only one count was recorded for this clone. The CDR3 spells CASSHGTGNTGELFF. The CDR3 DNA reads as TGCGCCAGCAGCCACGGGACTGGGAACACCGGGGAGCTGTTTTTT. This chain connects TRBV5-1 to TRBJ2-2; possibly TRBD2 for D (6 bases). The ends were cut back, 4 bases at V and 1 base at J, with 11 bases in the middle. The germline V gene encodes CDR1 SGHRS and CDR2 YFSETQ. The CDR3 spans 15 residues.

This chain links TRBV18 with TRBJ2-1; D is uncertain. Per germline, CDR1 KGHSH and CDR2 LQKENI. The CDR3 extends over 14 amino acids. The V gene lost 4 bases and the J gene lost 4 bases, with 11 bases spanning the gap. The CDR3 loop is CASSLQTLYNEQFF. The CDR3 DNA reads TGTGCCAGCTCACTGCAGACACTTTACAATGAGCAGTTCTTC.

This clone was detected a few times. The chain uses TRBV5-1 and TRBJ2-2; a possible D gene is TRBD1 (5 bases). Germline CDR1 is SGHRS and CDR2 is YFSETQ. The CDR3 contains 15 residues. Trimming pared 1 base from V and 5 bases from J, leaving 12 bases between. CDR3 nucleotide sequence: TGCGCCAGCAGCTTGAGCAGGGCCAATACCGGGGAGCTGTTTTTT. Protein product: CASSLSRANTGELFF.

The V call is TRBV5-1, the J call TRBJ1-1; TRBD1 aligns across 8 bases. The ends lost 3 bases at V and 3 bases at J; junction bases unmatched: 4. Germline CDR1 SGHRS, CDR2 YFSETQ. The CDR3 contains 14 residues. The CDR3 reads CASSYQGADTEAFF. Written as DNA, the CDR3 is TGCGCCAGCAGCTATCAGGGGGCTGACACTGAAGCTTTCTTT.

This chain uses TRBV5-1 with TRBJ1-5, with TRBD1 matching 9 bases. The CDR3 runs to 16 residues. From germline, CDR1 is SGHRS and CDR2 YFSETQ. V was clipped by 0 bases and J by 4 bases; unmatched bases: 5. The CDR3 region is CASSLGTGGSNQPQHF. CDR3 in DNA: TGCGCCAGCAGCTTGGGAACAGGGGGCTCAAATCAGCCCCAGCATTTT.

The J gene is TRBJ2-1, the V gene TRBV18; TRBD2 agrees at 8 bases. From germline, CDR1 is KGHSH and CDR2 LQKENI. V shed 3 bases, J shed 3 bases, and the junction held 4 bases outside the gene matches. This CDR3 contains 15 residues. CDR3 bases: TGTGCCAGCTCACCCCCTGCGGGGGGCTACAATGAGCAGTTCTTC. It encodes CASSPPAGGYNEQFF.

This clone was counted only a few times. The chain recombines TRBV6-4 with TRBJ1-3; D is ambiguous. V dropped 6 bases and J dropped 2 bases, with 14 bases sitting between them. From germline, CDR1 is MRHNA and CDR2 SNTAGT. The CDR3 spans 15 residues. DNA for the CDR3: TGTGCCAGCAGCAACGATGGGCAGCCTGGAAACACCATATATTTT. Amino acid sequence: CASSNDGQPGNTIYF.

This chain connects TRBV7-9 to TRBJ2-2; perhaps TRBD2 as D (6 bases). CDR3 length: 14 residues. V was cut by 7 bases and J by 4 bases, with 13 bases left in between. In germline, CDR1 is SEHNR, CDR2 FQNEAQ (reference sequence). The chain's CDR3 is CASTSGGGTGELFF. The CDR3 DNA follows: TGTGCCAGCACGTCCGGGGGAGGCACCGGGGAGCTGTTTTTT.

Worth noting for this clone: This specimen includes other DNA sequences encoding the same CDR3. This sequence joins TRBV7-2 and TRBJ2-7; D is unresolved. This CDR3 region has 11 residues. The ends were cut back, 2 bases at V and 1 base at J, with 0 bases in the middle. The germline gives CDR1 SGHTA, CDR2 FQGNSA. CDR3 DNA sequence: TGTGCCAGCAGCTTATCCTACGAGCAGTACTTC. Protein: CASSLSYEQYF.

This clone was seen more than once but under ten times. This sequence joins TRBV2 and TRBJ2-2; TRBD1 agrees at 8 bases. Germline CDR1 is SNHLY and CDR2 is FYNNEI. The CDR3 length is 13 residues. The J segment lost 15 bases and the V segment lost 0 bases, leaving 6 bases of the junction unmatched. As DNA, the CDR3 is TGTGCCAGCAGTGAAGCGCTCAGGGGGCCGGTGTTTTTT. Its protein product is CASSEALRGPVFF. Together with reference TRBV2 and TRBJ2-2, the CDR3 gives the full variable domain: EPEVTQTPSHQVTQMGQEVILRCVPISNHLYFYWYRQILGQKVEFLVSFYNNEISEKSEIFDDQFSVERPDGSNFTLKIRSTKLEDSAMYFCASSEALRGPVFFGEGSRLTVL.

The V gene is TRBV6-4, the J gene TRBJ2-1; D is possibly TRBD2 (5 bases). The V and J ends lost 0 bases and 0 bases respectively, with 9 bases between them. The CDR3 contains 16 residues. The V gene's germline CDR1 is MRHNA and CDR2 SNTAGT. In nucleotides, the CDR3 is TGTGCCAGCAGTGACTCGAGAGGGAGCTCCTACAATGAGCAGTTCTTC. Translated, it gives CASSDSRGSSYNEQFF.

The DNA of the CDR3 is TGTGCCAGCAGCTCCGACCCAAATCAGCCCCAGCATTTT. It codes for CASSSDPNQPQHF. The J gene is TRBJ1-5, the V gene TRBV7-2, with D uncertain. CDR3 size: 13 residues. Germline V CDR1 and CDR2: SGHTA, FQGNSA. V lost 4 bases and J 4 bases, leaving 8 bases between the germline ends. Filled out from reference TRBV7-2 and TRBJ1-5, the complete variable domain reads GAGVSQSPSNKVTEKGKDVELRCDPISGHTALYWYRQSLGQGLEFLIYFQGNSAPDKSGLPSDRFSAERTGGSVSTLTIQRTQQEDSAVYLCASSSDPNQPQHFGDGTRLSIL.

The chain couples TRBV6-5 to TRBJ1-4; D is unclear. This CDR3 is 16 amino acids long. Germline CDR1 is MNHEY and CDR2 is SVGAGI. V shed 0 bases and J shed 2 bases, with 10 bases lying between them. The CDR3 DNA is TGTGCCAGCAGTTACTCATACTCCGGTACTAATGAAAAACTGTTTTTT. It is translated as CASSYSYSGTNEKLFF.

The rearrangement uses TRBV27 and TRBJ2-5, with a tentative D call TRBD1 (6 bases). This CDR3 is 15 amino acids long. V was cut by 6 bases and J by 2 bases, with 16 bases left in between. Germline CDR1 is MNHEY and CDR2 is SMNVEV (reference sequence). In nucleotides, the CDR3 is TGTGCCAGCAGGCAACAGGGCGCCCTACAAGAGACCCAGTACTTC. Translating it yields CASRQQGALQETQYF.

The rearrangement joins TRBV5-4 to TRBJ1-6; weak D call: TRBD1 (6 bases). V lost 4 bases and J lost 7, with 18 bases in between. The germline V gene has CDR1 SGHNT and CDR2 YYREEE (reference sequence). The CDR3 totals 16 residues. The CDR3 nucleotides read TGTGCCAGCAGCAGGGGGGGGGCTAACTGGAATTCACCCCTCCACTTT. This sequence encodes CASSRGGANWNSPLHF.

The V and J genes are TRBV7-2 and TRBJ2-1; maybe TRBD2 (6 bases). V was shortened by 5 bases and J by 7 bases, with 15 bases between the two germline ends. Per the germline V gene, CDR1 is SGHTA and CDR2 is FQGNSA. There are 14 residues in the CDR3. CDR3 sequence (DNA): TGTGCCAGCAGCCGAACTAGCACGGGGAATGAGCAGTTCTTC. Its protein product is CASSRTSTGNEQFF.

This chain links TRBV6-1 with TRBJ1-1; the D gene is possibly TRBD1 (6 bases). The CDR3 covers 12 residues. Germline V gene sequence: CDR1 MNHNS, CDR2 SASEGT. Trimming pared 5 bases from V and 8 bases from J, leaving 12 bases between. In DNA form, the CDR3 reads TGTGCCAGCAGTCCTTCGGGGGGCGAAGCTTTCTTT. Its translation is CASSPSGGEAFF.

This clone was detected a few times. V and J are TRBV19 and TRBJ2-7; 8 positions match TRBD2. Germline CDR1 LNHDA, CDR2 SQIVND (reference sequence). This CDR3 spans 14 amino acids. J was trimmed by 2 bases and V by 5 bases; bases with no gene match: 5. CDR3 sequence (DNA): TGTGCCAGTAGTCTCTACGGGAGGGCCTACGAGCAGTACTTC. It is translated as CASSLYGRAYEQYF.

The chain links TRBV5-1 to TRBJ2-1; 9 bases match TRBD2. CDR3 length equals 15 residues. J gave up 7 bases and V 4 bases, and 9 bases lay outside the gene matches. The germline CDR1 and CDR2 sequences are SGHRS and YFSETQ. Here the CDR3 DNA reads TGCGCCAGCAGCCCCGGGACTAGCCGCCTAAATGAGCAGTTCTTC. Translation: CASSPGTSRLNEQFF.

This clone appeared a single time. The genes are TRBV6-6 and TRBJ2-5; tentative D call: TRBD2 (6 bases). Germline CDR1 MNHNY, CDR2 SVGAGI (reference sequence). With 0 bases removed from V and 5 bases from J, the gap between germline ends came to 10 bases. The CDR3 length is 14 residues. Written as DNA, the CDR3 is TGTGCCAGCAGTTACTCGACCGGGAGTGAGACCCAGTACTTC. Its translation: CASSYSTGSETQYF.

Worth noting for this clone: An end of the junction does not agree with germline; a read error may underlie this. V and J are TRBV7-7 and TRBJ1-3, with 7 bases lining up with TRBD1. CDR1 SSHAT and CDR2 FNYEAQ come from the germline V gene (reference sequence). The CDR3 runs to 14 residues. This CDR3 is CASSPGTAGNTIYF. CDR3 DNA: TGTGCTAGCAGCCCCGGGACAGCCGGAAACACCATATATTTT.

V usage is TRBV2 and J usage is TRBJ2-3; a possible D gene is TRBD2 (6 bases). V was trimmed by 4 bases and J by 2 bases, leaving 16 bases between them. Germline CDR1 is SNHLY and CDR2 is FYNNEI. This CDR3 is built from 16 residues. As DNA, the CDR3 is TGTGCCAGCAGTGTATCTGGAGGCGGGAACACAGATACGCAGTATTTT. Translation: CASSVSGGGNTDTQYF.

The rearrangement uses TRBV7-8 and TRBJ1-1, with 8 bases that match TRBD1. The V gene's germline CDR1 is SGHVS and CDR2 FQNEAQ. The V segment lost 2 bases and the J segment 4 bases; nucleotides outside the gene matches: 6. The CDR3 totals 15 residues. The CDR3 spells CASSLTSGQGTEAFF. CDR3 DNA sequence: TGTGCCAGCAGCTTAACGTCTGGACAGGGCACTGAAGCTTTCTTT. Based on the CDR3 plus reference TRBV7-8 and TRBJ1-1, the full variable domain is GAGVSQSPRYKVAKRGQDVALRCDPISGHVSLFWYQQALGQGPEFLTYFQNEAQLDKSGLPSDRFFAERPEGSVSTLKIQRTQQEDSAVYLCASSLTSGQGTEAFFGQGTRLTVV.